Following are 29 T cell receptor beta chains from one sample sequenced in a study of T cells in Graves' hyperthyroidism and ophthalmopathy (dated by TCRdb to between 2018 and 2021). The library was prepared using multiplex PCR. The reads were generated on an Illumina HiSeq 2000. Amplification of TCR beta CDR3 regions was carried out from RNA transcripts. For the first round of RT-PCR on the TCR CDR3, the HTBI primer set was used together with the Qiagen OneStep RT-PCR kit. In TCRdb, the public reads were trimmed at Q25 with fastp and aligned with MiXCR, with productive beta chains retained. Rows with one shared CDR3 protein collapse into an entry with the most common genes and DNA. This sample is represented by 410,000 or so distinct CDR3 sequences; approximately 14% of them were singletons. In total, the top ten clones hold approximately 13% of the sample. The sample taken for sequencing was blood. These receptors all come from a man aged 18 to 29 with Graves' ophthalmopathy.

This clonotype has just a few counts. V usage is TRBV29-1 and J usage is TRBJ2-1; weak D call: TRBD2 (6 bases). V shed 5 bases and J shed 0 bases, with 11 bases lying between them. Germline-derived CDR1 and CDR2 are SQVTM and ANQGSEA. CDR3 length: 14 residues. In nucleotides, the CDR3 is TGCAGCGTTACACGGGACTTCTCCTACAATGAGCAGTTCTTC. It codes for CSVTRDFSYNEQFF.

The sample holds many counts of this clonotype. CDR3 nucleotides: TGCAGTGCGAAGAGGAGATCGGGCGACCAAGAGACCCAGTACTTC. Residues: CSAKRRSGDQETQYF. V is TRBV20-1 and J is TRBJ2-5; D remains unclear. The V and J ends lost 6 bases and 0 bases respectively, with 17 bases between them. This CDR3 region has 15 residues. CDR1 is DFQATT, CDR2 SNEGSKA, per germline (reference sequence).

This clonotype showed up just a few times. The chain combines TRBV3-1 with TRBJ2-7; D is perhaps TRBD1 (5 bases). The germline V gene has CDR1 LGHDT and CDR2 YNNKEL (reference sequence). Trimming removed 7 bases from V and 3 bases from J, with 19 bases in between. The CDR3 runs to 15 residues. The CDR3 protein is CASNHKAGAIYEQYF. CDR3 DNA sequence: TGTGCCAGCAACCATAAGGCTGGGGCCATCTACGAGCAGTACTTC.

This chain uses TRBV11-1 with TRBJ2-5; 12 bases are a match to TRBD2. The germline gives CDR1 SGHAT, CDR2 FQDESV (reference sequence). Germline trimming cut 5 bases from V and 5 bases from J; bases unmatched to any gene: 9. The CDR3 length is 16 residues. CDR3 nucleotides: TGTGCCAGCAGCGCCTCTAGCGGGAGGGCCTTTGAGACCCAGTACTTC. It translates to CASSASSGRAFETQYF.

This clonotype showed up many times. J is TRBJ2-1 and V is TRBV11-2; perhaps TRBD2 as D (5 bases). This CDR3 is built from 15 residues. Trimming removed 1 base from V and 2 bases from J, with 9 bases in between. Germline lookup yields CDR1 SGHAT and CDR2 FQNNGV. The CDR3: CASSLAGNTYNEQFF. The DNA for the CDR3 is TGTGCCAGCAGCTTAGCGGGGAATACCTACAATGAGCAGTTCTTC.

To note about this clonotype: Being one base from a much bigger clone, this may be a read error. The rearrangement uses TRBV20-1 and TRBJ2-7, with D unclear. Germline CDR1 DFQATT, CDR2 SNEGSKA (reference sequence). Trimming took 5 bases from V and 2 from J, leaving 19 bases between them. The CDR3 consists of 15 residues. The CDR3 spells CSAERTAPFPYEQYF. CDR3 nucleotides: TGCAGTGCTGAGAGGACCGCCCCCTTCCCCTACGAGCAGTACTTC.

This clonotype was detected many times. The chain links TRBV20-1 to TRBJ2-5; 10 bases map to TRBD2. V shed 0 bases and J 2 bases; nucleotides not matched to a gene: 15. The CDR3 covers 19 residues. CDR1 and CDR2 from the germline V gene are DFQATT and SNEGSKA (reference sequence). The CDR3 is CSARDRELAGAIKQETQYF. CDR3 DNA sequence: TGCAGTGCTAGAGATCGGGAGCTAGCGGGGGCGATAAAGCAAGAGACCCAGTACTTC.

This clonotype was observed at least ten times. As DNA, the CDR3 is TGCAGTGCTAGAGAGGGACGGACAAATGAAAAACTGTTTTTT. Its protein product is CSAREGRTNEKLFF. V gene TRBV20-1 combines with J gene TRBJ1-4, with D tentatively TRBD1 (5 bases). CDR1 DFQATT and CDR2 SNEGSKA come from the germline V gene (reference sequence). V gave up 0 bases and J gave up 5 bases, with 10 bases separating them. The CDR3 has 14 residues.

This clonotype was observed many times. The V gene is TRBV6-1, the J gene TRBJ1-2, with D tentatively TRBD1 (5 bases). The length of the CDR3 is 13 residues. CDR1 MNHNS and CDR2 SASEGT come from the germline V gene. Trimming took off 7 bases at V and 3 bases at J, with 12 bases between the two ends. DNA of the CDR3: TGTGCCAGCACCCCGTTGGGGCACTATGGCTACACCTTC. It encodes CASTPLGHYGYTF.

This clonotype was detected many times. The chain combines TRBV12-3 or TRBV12-4 with TRBJ2-7; D is perhaps TRBD1 (6 bases). There are 12 residues in the CDR3. V lost 7 bases to trimming and J lost 5 bases, with 12 bases between them. CDR3 DNA: TGTGCCAGCACAGATACAGGGAACGAGCAGTACTTC. Translation: CASTDTGNEQYF.

In this sample, this clonotype turned up many times. The chain links TRBV30 to TRBJ2-4; D tentatively reads TRBD1 or TRBD2 (5 bases each). Germline V gene lookup returns CDR1 GTSNPN and CDR2 SVGIG (reference sequence). This CDR3 contains 14 residues. The V and J ends lost 4 bases and 5 bases respectively, with 15 bases between them. CDR3 residues: CAWTLGVTENIQYF. The CDR3 nucleotides are TGTGCCTGGACCCTGGGGGTTACGGAAAACATTCAGTACTTC.

This clonotype was detected many times. The chain links TRBV6-5 to TRBJ2-3, with TRBD2 matching over 8 bases. The CDR3 extends over 16 amino acids. The germline V gene has CDR1 MNHEY and CDR2 SVGAGI. With V trimmed by 2 bases and J by 7 bases, 11 bases remained unmatched. This CDR3 is CASSYQFAGGSNTQYF. CDR3 coding DNA: TGTGCCAGCAGTTACCAATTCGCGGGGGGTTCGAATACGCAGTATTTT.

The table lists this clonotype with many counts. The chain carries TRBV12-3 or TRBV12-4 and TRBJ2-3; 11 bases match TRBD2. With V trimmed by 4 bases and J by 6 bases, 6 bases remained unmatched. The CDR3 contains 15 residues. CDR3 region: CASSSASGRTDTQYF. The CDR3 DNA follows: TGTGCCAGCAGTTCGGCTAGCGGGAGGACCGATACGCAGTATTTT.

This clonotype showed up many times. This chain connects TRBV9 to TRBJ1-1; no firm D call. Trimming took off 1 base at V and 5 bases at J, with 9 bases between the two ends. This CDR3 is built from 13 residues. Germline V gene data show CDR1 as SGDLS and CDR2 as YYNGEE. The CDR3 nucleotides read TGTGCCAGCAGCGTATATCAGGAGACTGAAGCTTTCTTT. Translation: CASSVYQETEAFF.

This chain links TRBV6-5 with TRBJ1-4; 12 positions match TRBD1. The CDR3 has 17 residues. The V gene's germline CDR1 is MNHEY and CDR2 SVGAGI. J was trimmed by 7 bases and V by 0 bases; bases with no gene match: 6. The CDR3 region is CASSYSGTGGLGEKLFF. The CDR3 DNA sequence: TGTGCCAGCAGTTACTCGGGGACAGGGGGCCTGGGTGAAAAACTGTTTTTT.

Here the CDR3 reads CASSQDRLAFRETQYF. CDR3 DNA sequence: TGCGCCAGCAGCCAAGATCGACTAGCGTTCCGGGAGACCCAGTACTTC. The genes are TRBV4-1 and TRBJ2-5; TRBD2 matches at 8 bases. Germline CDR1 and CDR2: MGHRA and YSYEKL. CDR3 length equals 16 residues. V shed 0 bases and J 5 bases; nucleotides not matched to a gene: 8.

Ten or more counts support this clonotype. DNA for the CDR3: TGTGCCAGCAGTGCTGGCTACACCTTC. Translation: CASSAGYTF. The chain uses TRBV2 and TRBJ1-2; D gene ambiguous. The CDR3 is 9 amino acids. V was pared by 4 bases and J by 7 bases, with 1 base between. Germline CDR1 is SNHLY and CDR2 is FYNNEI.

The chain carries TRBV5-1 and TRBJ2-7, with 9 nucleotides matching TRBD2. CDR3 size: 16 residues. Germline CDR1 reads SGHRS; CDR2 reads YFSETQ. V lost 0 bases, J lost 0 bases, and 4 bases stayed unmatched. The CDR3 region has the DNA TGCGCCAGCAGCTTGGTTTTAGCGGGAGACTCCTACGAGCAGTACTTC. Protein: CASSLVLAGDSYEQYF.

This clonotype has at least ten counts. This rearrangement joins TRBV7-9 to TRBJ2-1, with TRBD2 as a possible D gene (7 bases). Deletions cut 6 bases from V and 4 bases from J, with 19 bases between. CDR1 is SEHNR, CDR2 FQNEAQ, per germline (reference sequence). This CDR3 has 16 amino acids. The CDR3 is CASSPRRGADYNEQFF. The CDR3 DNA sequence: TGTGCCAGCAGTCCCAGACGGGGGGCCGATTACAATGAGCAGTTCTTC.

The table lists this clonotype with many counts. This rearrangement joins TRBV7-9 to TRBJ1-2, with 7 bases that match TRBD1. The germline gives CDR1 SEHNR, CDR2 FQNEAQ (reference sequence). V lost 4 bases to trimming and J lost 4 bases; unmatched junction nucleotides: 12. The CDR3 is 16 amino acids. CDR3 amino acids: CASSSRQGFPLYGYTF. In nucleotides, the CDR3 is TGTGCCAGCAGCTCTCGACAGGGTTTCCCACTCTATGGCTACACCTTC.

The V and J genes are TRBV5-5 and TRBJ2-1; 14 nucleotides align to TRBD2. V lost 5 bases to trimming and J lost 3 bases; unmatched junction nucleotides: 7. The CDR3 spans 17 residues. Germline V gene data show CDR1 as SGHKS and CDR2 as YYEKEE (reference sequence). The CDR3: CASRGGLAGGHYNEQFF. The CDR3 nucleotides are TGTGCCAGCAGGGGAGGACTAGCGGGGGGCCACTACAATGAGCAGTTCTTC.

A word on this clonotype: Germline and junction disagree at one end, which may indicate a read error. This sequence joins TRBV7-7 and TRBJ2-1; unclear D gene. Germline CDR1 is SSHAT and CDR2 is FNYEAQ (reference sequence). The CDR3 is made up of 13 amino acids. For the CDR3, the DNA is TGTGCTAGCAGCTTCGACCCTTACAATGAGCAGTTCTTC. Amino acids: CASSFDPYNEQFF.

The sample holds a few counts of this clonotype. The chain has TRBV20-1 and TRBJ1-6, with unresolved D. The V gene lost 0 bases and the J gene lost 9 bases, with 18 bases spanning the gap. The CDR3 has 16 residues. The germline V gene encodes CDR1 DFQATT and CDR2 SNEGSKA (reference sequence). The CDR3 loop reads CSAREGGSKEFSPLHF. CDR3 bases: TGCAGTGCTAGAGAAGGCGGGTCTAAGGAATTTTCACCCCTCCACTTT.

CDR3 sequence (DNA): TGTGCCTGGAGCTCTGGAAACACCATATATTTT. It specifies CAWSSGNTIYF. The gene calls are TRBV30 and TRBJ1-3; no clear D gene. V lost 3 bases to trimming and J lost 0 bases, with 0 bases between them. Looked up from germline, CDR1 is GTSNPN and CDR2 is SVGIG (reference sequence). The CDR3 is 11 residues long.

This clonotype was recorded at least ten times. The gene calls are TRBV29-1 and TRBJ2-2; D remains unclear. V was clipped by 6 bases and J by 2 bases, with 13 bases between them. This CDR3 is 14 amino acids long. Germline V gene data show CDR1 as SQVTM and CDR2 as ANQGSEA. The CDR3 protein is CSVTEHHNTGELFF. CDR3 coding DNA: TGCAGCGTGACGGAACACCACAACACCGGGGAGCTGTTTTTT.

The chain has TRBV12-3 or TRBV12-4 and TRBJ2-4, with 8 nucleotides matching TRBD1. CDR3 length: 13 amino acids. The junction had 4 bases not matched to a gene; V was cut back by 4 bases and J by 8 bases. The chain's CDR3 is CASSSQQGDIQYF. The CDR3 DNA sequence: TGTGCCAGCAGTTCCCAACAGGGGGACATTCAGTACTTC.

This clonotype has ten or more counts. The chain is built from TRBV7-9 and TRBJ2-1; 10 positions agree with TRBD2. The CDR3 is made up of 16 amino acids. V was clipped by 7 bases and J by 5 bases; unmatched bases: 11. The germline gives CDR1 SEHNR, CDR2 FQNEAQ (reference sequence). For the CDR3, the DNA is TGTGCCAGCATCCTCTATAGACTAGCGGGTAACAATGAGCAGTTCTTC. Protein: CASILYRLAGNNEQFF.

The chain employs TRBV4-1 and TRBJ2-2; 10 bases are shared with TRBD2. This CDR3 comprises 15 residues. With 3 bases clipped from V and 4 bases from J, the junction kept 2 bases outside the gene matches. From germline, CDR1 is MGHRA and CDR2 YSYEKL. The CDR3 sequence is CASSHASGGTGELFF. In nucleotides, the CDR3 is TGCGCCAGCAGCCATGCTAGCGGGGGCACCGGGGAGCTGTTTTTT.

This clonotype was counted many times. The chain carries TRBV20-1 and TRBJ1-5; 7 bases align to TRBD1. Germline CDR1 and CDR2: DFQATT and SNEGSKA (reference sequence). CDR3 length equals 13 residues. V trimming: 8 bases; J trimming: 3 bases; junction bases outside the gene matches: 7. The CDR3 DNA is TGCAGTCTCAGGGGGAATATCAATCAGCCCCAGCATTTT. It encodes CSLRGNINQPQHF.